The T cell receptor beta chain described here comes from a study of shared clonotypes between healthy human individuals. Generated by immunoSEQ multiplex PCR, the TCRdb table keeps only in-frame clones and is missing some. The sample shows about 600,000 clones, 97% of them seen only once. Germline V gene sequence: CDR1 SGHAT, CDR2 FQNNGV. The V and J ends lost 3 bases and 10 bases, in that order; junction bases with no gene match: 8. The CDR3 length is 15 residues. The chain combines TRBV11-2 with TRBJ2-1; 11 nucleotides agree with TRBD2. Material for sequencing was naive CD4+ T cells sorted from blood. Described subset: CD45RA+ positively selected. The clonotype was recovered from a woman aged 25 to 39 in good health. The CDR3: CASSFSTSGRKEQFF. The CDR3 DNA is TGTGCCAGCAGCTTTAGTACTAGCGGGAGAAAAGAGCAGTTCTTC.